A single T cell receptor (beta chain) is shown here with its context. The junction had 4 bases not matched to a gene; V was cut back by 7 bases and J by 2 bases. This CDR3 is 14 amino acids long. CDR1 and CDR2 (germline): SNHLY, FYNNEI. These data originate in a study of blood T cell repertoires in COVID-19. Study details: Samples representing acute and convalescent COVID-19 were sourced from the United States, Italy and Spain.

Authors' data handling: It was from reference gene primer amplification that nucleated cell counts were estimated. Only in-frame clones appear in the TCRdb table, and some are missing; sequencing was by immunoSEQ multiplex PCR. That table furnishes V, J and clone size, whereas the DNA furnished D and trimming. The sample carries just over 150,000 clones, about nine tenths recorded once. The sequenced sample was peripheral blood. V gene TRBV2 combines with J gene TRBJ1-4; 7 bases fit TRBD1. The TCR sequence derives from a woman aged 70-85 years with acute or convalescent COVID-19. Here the CDR3 DNA reads TGTGCCAGCAAGCAGGGACAGACTAATGAAAAACTGTTTTTT. Its translation is CASKQGQTNEKLFF.